This note documents a single TCR beta chain sequence. Antigen unknown. V lost 0 bases and J lost 2; bases outside the gene matches: 14. This CDR3 region has 18 residues. CDR1 DFQATT and CDR2 SNEGSKA come from the germline V gene (reference sequence). The sample is drawn from a study of T-cell reconstitution after alpha-beta-depleted transplantation in children. Study-level points and caveats: Approximately two months post-transplant, alpha-beta T cells reportedly originated from several hundred expanded graft clones. By one year post-transplant, T-cell counts and diversity largely arose from T cells that were newly produced. Diversity of TCRbeta at day 60 was high in some patients, arising from surviving recipient T cells and thymic progenitors.

Preparing the TCRbeta library involved the use of unique molecular identifiers. One entry per CDR3 protein results from TCRdb running MiXCR on the PCR reads. This sample carries 700,000 to 950,000 distinct CDR3 sequences, 16% of them seen once, and the ten largest clones take about 4.6%. This rearrangement joins TRBV20-1 to TRBJ2-7; TRBD2 agrees at 9 bases. The sequencing here drew on PBMCs, mostly from graft donor cells, taken 360 days after TCRalphabeta/CD19-depleted stem cell transplant. This TCR was recovered from a male patient younger than 18 who had a stem cell transplant for acute lymphoblastic leukemia, so the T cells may come from the graft donor. CDR3 region: CSARDEASGTISTYEQYF. CDR3 sequence (DNA): TGCAGTGCTAGAGATGAGGCTAGCGGGACGATCAGTACCTACGAGCAGTACTTC.